The clone carrying this TCR beta chain was counted between two and nine times. V lost 4 bases to trimming and J lost 2 bases, with 11 bases between them. CDR1 SQVTM and CDR2 ANQGSEA come from the germline V gene. The CDR3 has 13 residues. The data stem from a study of blood T cells in healthy people across ages. Every donor gave about 9 milliliters of peripheral blood. Per sample, extraction of total RNA gave at least 5.5 micrograms in every case. The use of a sample-barcoded 5' primer and a J-beta primer mix characterized a second PCR of roughly 6 to 11 cycles. Each cDNA molecule, via a template-switch adaptor with 12 random nucleotides, was tagged. TCRdb independently ran MiXCR on the 5' RACE reads; one entry per CDR3 protein. The sample records roughly 1,000,000 distinct CDR3 sequences, approximately 25% being singletons. The same specimen was also included in a second study, on T cells of mothers and their children. That study adds: Second-PCR amplification with M1S added sample barcodes and 2-4 random nucleotides.

The receptor comes from a girl aged 2-15 years in good health. The rearrangement joins TRBV29-1 to TRBJ2-5; D call uncertain. The sequenced sample consisted of blood. CDR3 amino acids: CSVAIRAQETQYF. The CDR3 DNA is TGCAGCGTTGCGATACGAGCACAAGAGACCCAGTACTTC.